The T cell receptor beta chain described here comes from a study of response to subunit inactivated influenza vaccine. With 4 bases removed from V and 0 bases from J, the gap between germline ends came to 16 bases. Per the germline V gene, CDR1 is MGHRA and CDR2 is YSYEKL. This CDR3 comprises 16 residues. TCRdb used MiXCR to reprocess the RT-PCR reads, holding one entry per CDR3 protein. The table has about 540,000 distinct CDR3 sequences, under 25% seen once; the top ten hold under 3.5%. These data also formed part of another study, on T cells expressing NK-cell markers. That report notes: The authors generated TCR beta cDNA through 5'RACE template switching with UMIs. The authors restricted sorting to alpha-beta TCR T cells with an anti-gamma-delta TCR antibody in several experiments.

Sequenced material: CD4+ T cells sorted from PBMCs, taken 12 days after vaccination. This sequence was found in a middle-aged man who received an inactivated influenza vaccine. The chain links TRBV4-1 to TRBJ2-7, with D maybe TRBD1 (6 bases). CDR3 sequence reads: CASSRKRTDISYEQYF. Here the CDR3 DNA reads TGCGCCAGCAGCCGAAAGAGGACAGACATCTCCTACGAGCAGTACTTC.